The 18 T cell receptor beta chains below come from one sample, sequenced in a study of T-cell memory formation after mild COVID-19. A single record per CDR3 protein comes from TCRdb applying MiXCR to the 5' RACE reads. The sample has 400,000 to 500,000 distinct CDR3 sequences; roughly 17% are singletons. The material sequenced was PBMCs or a T cell subset sorted from them (not recorded which). The source of these receptors is a man younger than 35 who had mild COVID-19 (a few samples of this study predate the infection). Cell type and time point are not known.

This clonotype has only a few counts. The chain is built from TRBV24-1 and TRBJ2-7, with 9 bases that match TRBD1. Germline V lookup: CDR1 KGHDR, CDR2 SFDVKD. CDR3 length: 14 amino acids. J lost 3 bases, V lost 9 bases, and 8 bases had no gene match. For the CDR3, the DNA is TGTGCCACCGTCCTGGGACAGGGTTACTACGAGCAGTACTTC. Amino acid sequence: CATVLGQGYYEQYF.

This clonotype appeared many times. The chain couples TRBV6-1 to TRBJ1-2, with unresolved D. The CDR3 consists of 12 residues. CDR1 is MNHNS and CDR2 is SASEGT in the germline V gene. Trimming shortened V by 4 bases and J by 2 bases, and 5 bases separated the two germline ends. CDR3 coding DNA: TGTGCCAGCAGTGTGGACAACTATGGCTACACCTTC. As protein: CASSVDNYGYTF.

This clonotype was counted between two and nine times. The CDR3 sequence is CASSREETVRNSPLHF. CDR3 bases: TGTGCCAGCAGCCGGGAGGAGACAGTGAGGAATTCACCCCTCCACTTT. V gene TRBV4-2 combines with J gene TRBJ1-6; D possibly corresponds to TRBD1 (5 bases). Germline values: CDR1 LGHNA, CDR2 YNFKEQ. The CDR3 runs 16 residues. Trimming pared 4 bases from V and 7 bases from J, leaving 17 bases between.

This chain links TRBV11-2 with TRBJ1-2, with 7 bases matching TRBD1. Germline V gives CDR1 SGHAT, CDR2 FQNNGV. J lost 2 bases, V lost 5 bases, and 8 bases had no gene match. The CDR3 is 15 amino acids. The CDR3 reads CASSTRGSANYGYTF. Written as DNA, the CDR3 is TGTGCCAGCAGCACCAGGGGGAGTGCGAACTATGGCTACACCTTC.

This clonotype has more than one count but fewer than ten. The chain employs TRBV24-1 and TRBJ1-6, with 8 positions matching TRBD1. The CDR3 consists of 14 residues. From germline, CDR1 is KGHDR and CDR2 SFDVKD. J lost 7 bases, V lost 7 bases, and 5 bases had no gene match. DNA of the CDR3: TGTGCCACCAGAGACAGGGGCAACAATTCACCCCTCCACTTT. It specifies CATRDRGNNSPLHF.

This chain uses TRBV4-3 with TRBJ2-5; D gene unclear. There are 15 residues in the CDR3. The germline CDR1 and CDR2 sequences are LGHNA and YSLEER. With 3 bases removed from V and 4 bases from J, the gap between germline ends came to 15 bases. For the CDR3, the DNA is TGCGCCAGCAGCCATACGGCCCCTGGGCGAGAGACCCAGTACTTC. It translates to CASSHTAPGRETQYF.

This clonotype has ten or more counts. CDR3 amino acids: CASSLVSYEQYF. CDR3 DNA: TGTGCCAGCAGCTTAGTGTCGTACGAGCAGTACTTC. The chain joins TRBV7-6 to TRBJ2-7, with D hard to call. CDR3 length equals 12 residues. Germline loops: CDR1 SGHVS, CDR2 FNYEAQ. Trimming pared 1 base from V and 4 bases from J, leaving 5 bases between.

This chain connects TRBV6-5 to TRBJ2-3, with 9 bases that match TRBD1. The V and J ends lost 4 bases and 6 bases, in that order; junction bases with no gene match: 11. Per the germline V gene, CDR1 is MNHEY and CDR2 is SVGAGI. The CDR3 spans 16 residues. CDR3 sequence: CASSLGQGEVVDTQYF. Written as DNA, the CDR3 is TGTGCCAGCAGTTTGGGACAGGGCGAGGTAGTGGATACGCAGTATTTT.

This clonotype was seen repeatedly, ten times or more. The chain employs TRBV6-5 and TRBJ2-1; D assignment may be TRBD1 or TRBD2 (5 bases each). In germline, CDR1 is MNHEY, CDR2 SVGAGI. Trimming pared 4 bases from V and 7 bases from J, leaving 17 bases between. This CDR3 is built from 15 residues. In DNA form, the CDR3 reads TGTGCCAGCAGTTCGGGACCGGAGAGGGGAAATGAGCAGTTCTTC. It is translated as CASSSGPERGNEQFF.

The chain joins TRBV7-2 to TRBJ2-1; D is undetermined. Between the trimmed V and J ends, which lost 2 bases and 3 bases, there was a span of 2 bases. The CDR3 sequence is 12 residues long. Germline CDR1 SGHTA, CDR2 FQGNSA. The CDR3 DNA is TGTGCCAGCAGCTTATTCTACAATGAGCAGTTCTTC. Translation gives CASSLFYNEQFF.

The chain carries TRBV12-3 or TRBV12-4 and TRBJ2-7; 8 positions match TRBD1. There are 17 residues in the CDR3. Trimming removed 5 bases from V and 1 base from J; junction bases left unmatched: 13. CDR3 sequence: CASSPGQANTGSYEQYV. For the CDR3, the DNA is TGTGCCAGCAGTCCGGGACAGGCGAATACTGGTTCCTACGAGCAGTACGTC.

In this sample, this clonotype turned up a few times. This chain links TRBV6-4 with TRBJ2-3, with D unresolved. The V end was cut by 4 bases, the J end by 4 bases, with 15 bases between. The length of the CDR3 is 15 residues. Germline V CDR1 and CDR2: MRHNA, SNTAGT. For the CDR3, the DNA is TGTGCCAGCAGTGTTCACCCCAATCGGGCAGATACGCAGTATTTT. Its protein product is CASSVHPNRADTQYF.

J is TRBJ2-6 and V is TRBV5-1; 7 bases align to TRBD1. With V trimmed by 4 bases and J by 0 bases, 7 bases remained unmatched. Germline CDR1 reads SGHRS; CDR2 reads YFSETQ. The CDR3 runs 17 residues. The CDR3 loop reads CASSDWDSNSGANVLTF. The DNA of the CDR3 is TGCGCCAGCAGCGACTGGGACAGCAACTCTGGGGCCAACGTCCTGACTTTC.

The chain has TRBV15 and TRBJ2-7; D may be TRBD1 or TRBD2 (6 bases each). The V gene lost 3 bases and the J gene lost 4 bases, with 19 bases spanning the gap. The CDR3 loop spans 16 amino acids. Germline CDR1 and CDR2: LNHNV and YYDKDF (reference sequence). CDR3 nucleotides: TGTGCCACCAGCAGCGACATGGTGGGGGGCCGATACGAGCAGTACTTC. It is translated as CATSSDMVGGRYEQYF.

This clonotype has a handful of counts. V and J are TRBV12-3 or TRBV12-4 and TRBJ2-5; possible D gene TRBD1, 5 bases. V was trimmed by 5 bases and J by 2 bases, leaving 9 bases between them. The CDR3 totals 13 residues. The CDR3, as DNA: TGTGCCAGCAGTCCTCAGGGACAAGAGACCCAGTACTTC. This gives the protein CASSPQGQETQYF.

The chain couples TRBV6-6 to TRBJ2-7; 10 positions match TRBD1. Losses at the gene ends were 0 bases for V and 2 bases for J; bases not matched to a gene: 4. The CDR3 is 16 amino acids. Germline V gives CDR1 MNHNY, CDR2 SVGAGI (reference sequence). CDR3 sequence reads: CASSYSRDRGPYEQYV. The CDR3 region has the DNA TGTGCCAGCAGTTACTCCCGGGACAGGGGCCCCTACGAGCAGTACGTC.

The V gene is TRBV4-1, the J gene TRBJ2-2; D is uncertain. Germline CDR1 and CDR2: MGHRA and YSYEKL. V was cut by 3 bases and J by 3 bases, with 5 bases left in between. This CDR3 is 13 amino acids long. In DNA form, the CDR3 reads TGCGCCAGCAGCCAGGCCTACACCGGGGAGCTGTTTTTT. Amino acid sequence: CASSQAYTGELFF.

In this sample, this clonotype turned up a few times. The chain carries TRBV3-1 and TRBJ1-4; D uncertain. V dropped 2 bases and J dropped 12 bases, with 7 bases sitting between them. This CDR3 region has 11 residues. Germline CDR1 is LGHDT and CDR2 is YNNKEL (reference sequence). Here the CDR3 DNA reads TGTGCCAGCAGCCAATGGGCGGAACTGTTTTTT. Translated, it gives CASSQWAELFF. The complete variable domain, with remaining parts taken from reference TRBV3-1 and TRBJ1-4, reads DTAVSQTPKYLVTQMGNDKSIKCEQNLGHDTMYWYKQDSKKFLKIMFSYNNKELIINETVPNRFSPKSPDKAHLNLHINSLELGDSAVYFCASSQWAELFFGSGTQLSVL.